Presented here are 17 T cell receptor beta chains from one specimen sequenced in a study of shared clonotypes between healthy human individuals. The protocol was immunoSEQ multiplex PCR, while the TCRdb copy is restricted to in-frame clones and leaves out a portion. The data contain roughly 320,000 clones, roughly 87% of them singletons. The sequenced sample consisted of memory CD8+ T cells sorted from blood. The subset denotes: CD45RO+ cells pooled with CCR7-negative TemRA cells. The receptors shown here come from a man aged 18 to 29 in good health.

The CDR3 DNA reads as TGTGCCAGTAGTATTTTTAGCGGGAGCTACGAGCAGTACTTC. It encodes CASSIFSGSYEQYF. The chain couples TRBV19 to TRBJ2-7; 9 bases match TRBD2. The length of the CDR3 is 14 residues. Germline V gives CDR1 LNHDA, CDR2 SQIVND (reference sequence). J was trimmed by 3 bases and V by 3 bases; bases with no gene match: 3.

The V call is TRBV6-5, the J call TRBJ2-5; D gene unclear. Looked up from germline, CDR1 is MNHEY and CDR2 is SVGAGI. There are 14 residues in the CDR3. Trimming took 0 bases from V and 1 from J, leaving 6 bases between them. CDR3 bases: TGTGCCAGCAGTTACTCCATTTCCCAAGAGACCCAGTACTTC. This sequence encodes CASSYSISQETQYF.

This chain links TRBV10-3 with TRBJ2-7; TRBD1 is a possible D gene (6 bases). Deletions cut 2 bases from V and 1 base from J, with 18 bases between. The CDR3 length is 17 residues. Looked up from germline, CDR1 is ENHRY and CDR2 is SYGVKD. CDR3 bases: TGTGCCATCAGTGAGCCTACCGAGGCAGGGGATTCCTACGAGCAGTACTTC. Protein: CAISEPTEAGDSYEQYF.

This clone occurred many times. The chain links TRBV10-1 to TRBJ2-3; 10 positions agree with TRBD1. The germline V gene has CDR1 WNHNN and CDR2 SYGVQD (reference sequence). With V trimmed by 6 bases and J by 4 bases, 4 bases remained unmatched. CDR3 length: 14 amino acids. This CDR3 is CASRGQGPADTQYF. CDR3 coding DNA: TGCGCCAGCAGGGGACAGGGGCCGGCAGATACGCAGTATTTT.

The CDR3 spells CASRLQGVGYEQYF. The CDR3 nucleotides are TGTGCCAGCAGACTACAGGGCGTCGGGTACGAGCAGTACTTC. V is TRBV27 and J is TRBJ2-7; TRBD1 might be the D (6 bases). Germline lookup yields CDR1 MNHEY and CDR2 SMNVEV (reference sequence). The CDR3 has 14 amino acids. V lost 6 bases and J lost 4, with 16 bases in between.

The rearrangement uses TRBV4-1 and TRBJ1-1, with 7 bases identical to TRBD1. This CDR3 is 14 amino acids long. V trimming: 4 bases; J trimming: 1 base; junction bases outside the gene matches: 3. CDR1 is MGHRA and CDR2 is YSYEKL in the germline V gene. The chain's CDR3 is CASSLDRANTEAFF. The DNA for the CDR3 is TGCGCCAGCAGCCTCGACAGGGCGAACACTGAAGCTTTCTTT.

This chain connects TRBV7-2 to TRBJ2-7; 10 bases fit TRBD2. Trimming cost V 2 bases and J 7 bases; bases outside gene matches: 8. The CDR3 consists of 15 residues. Looked up from germline, CDR1 is SGHTA and CDR2 is FQGNSA. CDR3 amino acids: CASSLWASGSFEQYF. In DNA, the CDR3 is TGTGCCAGCAGCTTATGGGCTAGCGGGAGCTTTGAGCAGTACTTC.

The chain couples TRBV27 to TRBJ2-7, with 7 nucleotides matching TRBD2. Per the germline V gene, CDR1 is MNHEY and CDR2 is SMNVEV (reference sequence). The CDR3 spans 16 residues. V shed 0 bases and J 2 bases; nucleotides not matched to a gene: 7. The CDR3 spells CASSLSAGGGTYEQYF. The CDR3 region has the DNA TGTGCCAGCAGTTTATCGGCCGGCGGGGGAACCTACGAGCAGTACTTC.

Turning to this clone: The sample has other DNA sequences that encode this CDR3 too. This sequence joins TRBV28 and TRBJ1-2; D unresolved. V was trimmed by 6 bases and J by 4 bases, leaving 6 bases between them. CDR1 is MDHEN and CDR2 is SYDVKM in the germline V gene. This CDR3 contains 11 residues. The CDR3 coding sequence is TGTGCCAGCAGCCCAAGCTATGGCTACACCTTC. It translates to CASSPSYGYTF.

The V gene is TRBV7-9, the J gene TRBJ1-2; 8 bases line up with TRBD1. The length of the CDR3 is 15 residues. J lost 6 bases, V lost 8 bases, and 14 bases had no gene match. Germline CDR1 reads SEHNR; CDR2 reads FQNEAQ (reference sequence). For the CDR3, the DNA is TGTGCCAGCCGGGGGCAGGGGGCCTCCCTCGATGGCTACACCTTC. Its protein product is CASRGQGASLDGYTF. Based on the CDR3 plus reference TRBV7-9 and TRBJ1-2, the full variable domain is DTGVSQNPRHKITKRGQNVTFRCDPISEHNRLYWYRQTLGQGPEFLTYFQNEAQLEKSRLLSDRFSAERPKGSFSTLEIQRTEQGDSAMYLCASRGQGASLDGYTFGSGTRLTVV.

V and J are TRBV9 and TRBJ1-1, with 7 positions matching TRBD1. Per germline, CDR1 SGDLS and CDR2 YYNGEE. CDR3 length: 15 amino acids. Unmatched junction bases numbered 4, after V lost 1 base and J lost 1 base. The CDR3 DNA reads as TGTGCCAGCAGCGTAACCGGGACAGCGAACACTGAAGCTTTCTTT. It codes for CASSVTGTANTEAFF.

This clone came up once. The rearrangement links TRBV30 to TRBJ1-1; no reliable D call. Trimming pared 3 bases from V and 6 bases from J, leaving 26 bases between. Germline V gene lookup returns CDR1 GTSNPN and CDR2 SVGIG (reference sequence). The CDR3 has 17 residues. The CDR3 region has the DNA TGTGCCTGGAGGTCTCCCCCCGCCTACGTGGGTAGCGCTGAAGCTTTCTTT. Its protein is CAWRSPPAYVGSAEAFF.

The chain joins TRBV19 to TRBJ2-7; D remains ambiguous. Trimming shortened V by 3 bases and J by 3 bases, and 9 bases separated the two germline ends. Germline lookup yields CDR1 LNHDA and CDR2 SQIVND (reference sequence). This CDR3 comprises 13 residues. The CDR3: CASSMADSYEQYF. CDR3 DNA: TGTGCCAGTAGTATGGCGGATAGCTACGAGCAGTACTTC.

The chain couples TRBV14 to TRBJ2-7; 8 bases fit TRBD1. From germline, CDR1 is SGHDN and CDR2 FVKESK. V lost 0 bases and J lost 6; bases outside the gene matches: 4. CDR3 length equals 14 residues. DNA for the CDR3: TGTGCCAGCAGCCAAGAGGAGACAGGGGTCGAGCAGTACTTC. It yields the protein CASSQEETGVEQYF.

This chain connects TRBV6-5 to TRBJ2-3, with TRBD2 as a possible D gene (6 bases). The length of the CDR3 is 14 residues. V lost 0 bases, J lost 6 bases, and 10 bases lay in between. Germline values: CDR1 MNHEY, CDR2 SVGAGI. CDR3 coding DNA: TGTGCCAGCAGTTACTCCGGGGGTGTGGATACGCAGTATTTT. Translation: CASSYSGGVDTQYF.

This clone was seen a single time. This rearrangement joins TRBV7-2 to TRBJ2-3; D unresolved. V was cut by 1 base and J by 2 bases, with 7 bases left in between. The CDR3 is 14 residues long. CDR1 and CDR2 from the germline V gene are SGHTA and FQGNSA. CDR3 amino acids: CASSLVGYTDTQYF. In nucleotides, the CDR3 is TGTGCCAGCAGCTTAGTGGGGTACACAGATACGCAGTATTTT.

This chain connects TRBV27 to TRBJ2-3; D ambiguous. Germline CDR1 is MNHEY and CDR2 is SMNVEV (reference sequence). V lost 6 bases and J lost 0, with 13 bases in between. The CDR3 loop spans 15 amino acids. CDR3 coding DNA: TGTGCCAGCAGAACCGGGCCAAAAAGCACAGATACGCAGTATTTT. It codes for CASRTGPKSTDTQYF.